Below, 27 T cell receptor beta chains from the same sample are listed, as sequenced in a study of cytomegalovirus exposure and HLA in healthy donors. Primers: 60 Vbeta forward and 13 Jbeta reverse. TCRdb's table, derived via immunoSEQ multiplex PCR, lists solely in-frame clones and lacks some. The sample includes some 100,000 clones, roughly 80% seen only once; the top ten take less than 15%. The material sequenced was PBMCs. The receptors stem from a male donor in good health and CMV-seropositive.

The chain is built from TRBV2 and TRBJ2-5; 14 positions match TRBD2. This CDR3 region has 15 residues. Trimming took 6 bases from V and 2 from J; bases not matched to a gene: 2. Germline CDR1 is SNHLY and CDR2 is FYNNEI. This chain's CDR3 is CASSGTSGGQETQYF. CDR3 DNA sequence: TGTGCCAGCAGCGGGACTAGCGGGGGACAAGAGACCCAGTACTTC. Full variable domain (remainder filled in from reference TRBV2 and TRBJ2-5): EPEVTQTPSHQVTQMGQEVILRCVPISNHLYFYWYRQILGQKVEFLVSFYNNEISEKSEIFDDQFSVERPDGSNFTLKIRSTKLEDSAMYFCASSGTSGGQETQYFGPGTRLLVL.

The rearrangement uses TRBV6-5 and TRBJ2-7, with a tentative D call TRBD1 (5 bases). Looked up from germline, CDR1 is MNHEY and CDR2 is SVGAGI. Trimming cost V 4 bases and J 2 bases, with 9 bases left between them. The CDR3 spans 13 residues. Here the CDR3 DNA reads TGTGCCAGCAGTTCGAGGACACCCTACGAGCAGTACTTC. This gives the protein CASSSRTPYEQYF.

The chain joins TRBV7-8 to TRBJ2-1; maybe TRBD1 (6 bases). This CDR3 spans 15 amino acids. Trimming removed 3 bases from V and 1 base from J, with 10 bases in between. Germline CDR1 reads SGHVS; CDR2 reads FQNEAQ. The CDR3 DNA reads TGTGCCAGCAGCTTGGCAGGGACATCCTACAATGAGCAGTTCTTC. This codes for CASSLAGTSYNEQFF.

The chain joins TRBV5-1 to TRBJ2-1; 9 positions agree with TRBD1. Germline V gene data show CDR1 as SGHRS and CDR2 as YFSETQ. With 4 bases clipped from V and 1 base from J, the junction kept 3 bases outside the gene matches. CDR3 length: 15 amino acids. CDR3 sequence: CASSEGQGSYNEQFF. The CDR3 bases are TGCGCCAGCAGCGAGGGACAGGGTTCCTACAATGAGCAGTTCTTC.

The sample holds a few counts of this clone. The J gene is TRBJ1-2, the V gene TRBV7-9; no definite D call. The CDR3 contains 14 residues. Germline CDR1 and CDR2: SEHNR and FQNEAQ (reference sequence). Trimming pared 4 bases from V and 1 base from J, leaving 10 bases between. The CDR3 region is CASSSARDNYGYTF. CDR3 coding DNA: TGTGCCAGCAGCTCAGCAAGAGATAACTATGGCTACACCTTC.

This chain links TRBV5-5 with TRBJ2-5, with 9 bases matching TRBD1. With the DNA end fitting TRBJ2-7 better, the J assignment may be wrong. The length of the CDR3 is 14 residues. The germline CDR1 and CDR2 sequences are SGHKS and YYEKEE (reference sequence). CDR3 in DNA: TGTGCCAGCAGCCCCGGGACAGGGTCCTACGAGCAGTACTTC. This encodes CASSPGTGSYEQYF.

V and J are TRBV6-6 and TRBJ1-4, with a weak D call TRBD1 (5 bases). Per germline, CDR1 MNHNY and CDR2 SVGAGI (reference sequence). The V end lost 2 bases, the J end lost 1 base, and 8 bases lay between the germline ends. The CDR3 spans 15 residues. The CDR3 DNA follows: TGTGCCAGCAGTTACGACGGGGGAACTAATGAAAAACTGTTTTTT. This sequence encodes CASSYDGGTNEKLFF.

This clone has only a few counts. V and J are TRBV7-8 and TRBJ1-2; D is undetermined. CDR1 is SGHVS and CDR2 is FQNEAQ in the germline V gene. The CDR3 has 11 residues. V was cut by 8 bases and J by 7 bases, with 11 bases left in between. CDR3 DNA sequence: TGTGCCAGCGGCACCCGCTCTGGCTACACCTTC. It yields the protein CASGTRSGYTF.

The chain has TRBV27 and TRBJ2-7, with 9 nucleotides matching TRBD1. Germline CDR1 reads MNHEY; CDR2 reads SMNVEV (reference sequence). The V and J ends lost 0 bases and 3 bases, in that order; junction bases with no gene match: 3. The length of the CDR3 is 15 residues. DNA for the CDR3: TGTGCCAGCAGTTTATCCGGGGACAGGGTCTACGAGCAGTACTTC. Encoded protein: CASSLSGDRVYEQYF.

The chain recombines TRBV29-1 with TRBJ1-2; 8 positions match TRBD1. V shed 1 base, J shed 3 bases, and the junction held 4 bases outside the gene matches. The germline V gene encodes CDR1 SQVTM and CDR2 ANQGSEA. This CDR3 comprises 14 residues. CDR3: CSVEALTGDYGYTF. The CDR3 nucleotides read TGCAGCGTTGAAGCCCTGACAGGGGACTATGGCTACACCTTC.

This rearrangement joins TRBV6-1 to TRBJ1-1; possible D gene TRBD1, 5 bases. The CDR3 length is 16 residues. CDR1 MNHNS and CDR2 SASEGT come from the germline V gene. V was pared by 2 bases and J by 2 bases, with 15 bases between. This CDR3 reads CASSEFTGRFNTEAFF. The CDR3 region has the DNA TGTGCCAGCAGTGAATTTACAGGACGTTTTAACACTGAAGCTTTCTTT.

The chain is built from TRBV4-2 and TRBJ1-5; TRBD1 is a possible D gene (5 bases). This CDR3 is 15 amino acids long. Trimming removed 1 base at V and 3 bases at J, with 10 bases between. Germline CDR1 LGHNA, CDR2 YNFKEQ. Here the CDR3 DNA reads TGTGCCAGCAGCCAAGCCAGGGACTTCAATCAGCCCCAGCATTTT. This sequence encodes CASSQARDFNQPQHF.

The chain carries TRBV19 and TRBJ2-7, with TRBD2 matching 9 bases. V was pared by 10 bases and J by 6 bases, with 4 bases of the junction left unmatched. Germline CDR1 LNHDA, CDR2 SQIVND (reference sequence). The CDR3 is 11 amino acids. The CDR3 here is CATGLAREQYF. The CDR3 DNA is TGTGCCACAGGACTAGCGCGCGAGCAGTACTTC.

This clone was counted a few times. This chain connects TRBV6-4 to TRBJ2-1; 8 nucleotides match TRBD2. CDR3 size: 16 residues. The germline V gene encodes CDR1 MRHNA and CDR2 SNTAGT. The J segment lost 4 bases and the V segment lost 4 bases, leaving 9 bases of the junction unmatched. This CDR3 reads CASSAAGGRGYNEQFF. CDR3 sequence (DNA): TGTGCCAGCAGTGCTGCGGGGGGTCGGGGTTACAATGAGCAGTTCTTC.

The genes are TRBV5-1 and TRBJ1-3; no definite D call. V was trimmed by 4 bases and J by 4 bases, leaving 24 bases between them. From germline, CDR1 is SGHRS and CDR2 YFSETQ. The CDR3 loop spans 18 amino acids. Here the CDR3 DNA reads TGCGCCAGCAGCCCAGCCAAAAGAGGGAGGTCGGCCGGAAACACCATATATTTT. Amino acid sequence: CASSPAKRGRSAGNTIYF.

This chain connects TRBV15 to TRBJ2-1, with 10 nucleotides matching TRBD1. CDR1 and CDR2 (germline): LNHNV, YYDKDF (reference sequence). The CDR3 covers 15 residues. V shed 4 bases and J 3 bases; nucleotides not matched to a gene: 3. The CDR3 loop is CATSTGTGDYNEQFF. The CDR3 bases are TGTGCCACCAGCACGGGGACAGGGGACTACAATGAGCAGTTCTTC.

The rearrangement links TRBV5-6 to TRBJ2-5, with TRBD1 identical over 7 bases. Germline V gives CDR1 SGHDT, CDR2 YYEEEE. With 0 bases clipped from V and 2 bases from J, the junction kept 7 bases outside the gene matches. This CDR3 is 16 amino acids long. For the CDR3, the DNA is TGTGCCAGCAGCTTGGTAGGGGGCCCGGGTCAAGAGACCCAGTACTTC. It is translated as CASSLVGGPGQETQYF.

This sequence joins TRBV28 and TRBJ1-2, with a possible D match to TRBD1 (5 bases). Germline lookup yields CDR1 MDHEN and CDR2 SYDVKM. The V end lost 2 bases, the J end lost 7 bases, and 14 bases lay between the germline ends. The CDR3 is 14 amino acids. As DNA, the CDR3 is TGTGCCAGCAGTTTAGGTCCAGGGATAGGTGGCTACACCTTC. Amino acid sequence: CASSLGPGIGGYTF.

The CDR3: CASSLTGSKTQYF. As DNA, the CDR3 is TGTGCCAGCAGCTTGACAGGGAGCAAGACCCAGTACTTC. The chain carries TRBV7-9 and TRBJ2-5; 7 positions match TRBD1. This CDR3 spans 13 amino acids. After removal of 3 bases from V and 6 bases from J, the junction contained 4 bases not matched to a gene. Germline V gene data show CDR1 as SEHNR and CDR2 as FQNEAQ (reference sequence).

The gene calls are TRBV6-1 and TRBJ2-3; TRBD2 agrees at 7 bases. With V trimmed by 4 bases and J by 2 bases, 3 bases remained unmatched. Germline loops: CDR1 MNHNS, CDR2 SASEGT. The CDR3 is 14 amino acids. CDR3 region: CASSGAGDTDTQYF. As DNA, the CDR3 is TGTGCCAGCAGTGGGGCGGGGGACACAGATACGCAGTATTTT.

This chain links TRBV6-1 with TRBJ1-4, with D perhaps TRBD1 (5 bases). The CDR3 has 14 amino acids. Per germline, CDR1 MNHNS and CDR2 SASEGT. The V end lost 3 bases, the J end lost 7 bases, and 12 bases lay between the germline ends. The DNA of the CDR3 is TGTGCCAGCAGTGATGGCGGGGCAGGTGAAAAACTGTTTTTT. Residues: CASSDGGAGEKLFF.

The chain couples TRBV5-1 to TRBJ1-2; 8 nucleotides agree with TRBD1. CDR3 size: 16 residues. J lost 0 bases, V lost 6 bases, and 10 bases had no gene match. Germline V gives CDR1 SGHRS, CDR2 YFSETQ. CDR3 sequence (DNA): TGCGCCAGCACCCGGGACAGGACACCAGCTAACTATGGCTACACCTTC. Translating it yields CASTRDRTPANYGYTF.

This chain connects TRBV15 to TRBJ1-1; perhaps TRBD1 as D (6 bases). The V and J ends lost 4 bases and 7 bases respectively, with 16 bases between them. The CDR3 covers 14 residues. Germline-derived CDR1 and CDR2 are LNHNV and YYDKDF (reference sequence). The CDR3 sequence is CATSTRDTNREAFF. In DNA, the CDR3 is TGTGCCACCAGCACTCGGGACACCAACCGTGAAGCTTTCTTT.

The V gene is TRBV5-1, the J gene TRBJ1-6, with D perhaps matching TRBD1 (6 bases). Trimming removed 0 bases from V and 2 bases from J, with 21 bases in between. This CDR3 spans 20 amino acids. Germline loops: CDR1 SGHRS, CDR2 YFSETQ. The CDR3 nucleotides read TGCGCCAGCAGCTTGGCAGTGACAGGCTGGGGTGGTACCTATAATTCACCCCTCCACTTT. Translating gives CASSLAVTGWGGTYNSPLHF.

In its sample, this clone was seen a few times. The CDR3 region has the DNA TGTGCCAGCAGTGCCCCGGACTTCACTAGCACAGATACGCAGTATTTT. Residues: CASSAPDFTSTDTQYF. V usage is TRBV6-1 and J usage is TRBJ2-3; D is possibly TRBD2 (5 bases). This CDR3 spans 16 amino acids. In germline, CDR1 is MNHNS, CDR2 SASEGT. Trimming removed 4 bases at V and 0 bases at J, with 14 bases between.

CDR3 region: CASSHRQGGLNTEAFF. CDR3 in DNA: TGTGCCAGCTCACACCGACAGGGGGGTCTGAACACTGAAGCTTTCTTT. The genes are TRBV18 and TRBJ1-1, with TRBD1 identical over 9 bases. This CDR3 comprises 16 residues. V shed 4 bases and J 0 bases; nucleotides not matched to a gene: 6. Germline V CDR1 and CDR2: KGHSH, LQKENI.

The rearrangement joins TRBV9 to TRBJ2-1, with D unresolved. V dropped 2 bases and J dropped 4 bases, with 7 bases sitting between them. Germline values: CDR1 SGDLS, CDR2 YYNGEE. CDR3 size: 13 residues. In nucleotides, the CDR3 is TGTGCCAGCAGCGTCGCAGATTACAATGAGCAGTTCTTC. It encodes CASSVADYNEQFF.